These 16 T cell receptor beta chains were all obtained from the same sample, sequenced in a study of glioma-infiltrating T cells. Using RNA template, CDR3s of TCR alpha and beta were amplified with iRepertoire arm-PCR. TCRdb reprocessed the multiplex PCR reads via MiXCR and lists one record per CDR3 protein. The sample comprises some 100,000 distinct CDR3 sequences, around 25% of which are singletons, and roughly 37% rests with the top ten. Sequenced sample: glioma tissue, nonneoplastic brain tissue, or PBMCs (not recorded which). The receptors shown here come from a human donor with low-grade glioma or glioblastoma, undergoing nonglioma brain surgery, or in good health (not recorded which).

The table lists this clonotype with a few counts. This chain joins TRBV18 and TRBJ2-7; D unclear. Trimming stripped 6 bases from V and 9 bases from J, with 15 bases between. The V gene's germline CDR1 is KGHSH and CDR2 LQKENI. This CDR3 has 12 residues. The CDR3: CASSPSSDGQYF. The CDR3 nucleotides read TGTGCCAGCTCCCCCTCTTCGGACGGGCAGTACTTC.

This clonotype was counted many times. The chain is built from TRBV10-3 and TRBJ2-3, with D unclear. This CDR3 is built from 14 residues. Germline V lookup: CDR1 ENHRY, CDR2 SYGVKD. V lost 2 bases and J 2 bases, leaving 8 bases between the germline ends. The CDR3 DNA sequence: TGTGCCATCAGTGAGCCCGGCCTCACAGATACGCAGTATTTT. Protein sequence: CAISEPGLTDTQYF.

The chain employs TRBV18 and TRBJ2-7; weak D call: TRBD1 (6 bases). The CDR3 covers 14 residues. With 1 base removed from V and 7 bases from J, the gap between germline ends came to 14 bases. In germline, CDR1 is KGHSH, CDR2 LQKENI. This chain's CDR3 is CASSPLITGWEQYF. As DNA, the CDR3 is TGTGCCAGCTCACCACTTATCACAGGGTGGGAGCAGTACTTC.

The chain combines TRBV6-4 with TRBJ1-2; D gene ambiguous. This CDR3 is 15 amino acids long. The germline CDR1 and CDR2 sequences are MRHNA and SNTAGT. V lost 8 bases and J lost 11, with 27 bases in between. Here the CDR3 DNA reads TGTGCCAGCGTTGATTACGGACGCTCTAACTATGAATACACCTTC. It is translated as CASVDYGRSNYEYTF.

This clonotype was counted ten times or more. The J gene is TRBJ1-5, the V gene TRBV30; 7 bases align to TRBD1. Per the germline V gene, CDR1 is GTSNPN and CDR2 is SVGIG (reference sequence). The CDR3 spans 13 residues. Trimming took 8 bases from V and 2 from J; bases not matched to a gene: 6. CDR3 region: CALRQGGNQPQHF. The CDR3 bases are TGTGCCCTTAGACAGGGCGGCAATCAGCCCCAGCATTTT. Together with reference TRBV30 and TRBJ1-5, the CDR3 gives the full variable domain: SQTIHQWPATLVQPVGSPLSLECTVEGTSNPNLYWYRQAAGRGLQLLFYSVGIGQISSEVPQNLSASRPQDRQFILSSKKLLLSDSGFYLCALRQGGNQPQHFGDGTRLSIL.

The rearrangement joins TRBV28 to TRBJ1-5; D perhaps matches TRBD1 (6 bases). This CDR3 is built from 15 residues. V was pared by 6 bases and J by 13 bases, with 25 bases between. Looked up from germline, CDR1 is MDHEN and CDR2 is SYDVKM. The CDR3 reads CASRRGGGRYQQQHF. The CDR3 bases are TGTGCCAGCAGACGGGGAGGGGGACGCTATCAGCAACAGCATTTT.

This clonotype was seen repeatedly, ten times or more. The genes are TRBV6-1 and TRBJ2-4; weak D call: TRBD1 (5 bases). CDR3 length: 13 amino acids. Trimming left V 6 bases short and J 0 bases short, with 6 bases between. Germline V gene lookup returns CDR1 MNHNS and CDR2 SASEGT. As DNA, the CDR3 is TGTGCCAGCAGGGGGCTAGCCAAAAACATTCAGTACTTC. It specifies CASRGLAKNIQYF.

The table lists this clonotype with many counts. The rearrangement links TRBV6-5 to TRBJ2-2, with a weak D call TRBD1 (5 bases). Germline V CDR1 and CDR2: MNHEY, SVGAGI. Trimming stripped 2 bases from V and 5 bases from J, with 12 bases between. There are 15 residues in the CDR3. The CDR3 coding sequence is TGTGCCAGCAGTTACAGGCCAGGGCGAACCGGGGAGCTGTTTTTT. Translated: CASSYRPGRTGELFF.

The gene calls are TRBV11-1 and TRBJ2-1; 9 bases are a match to TRBD2. This CDR3 region has 19 residues. In germline, CDR1 is SGHAT, CDR2 FQDESV (reference sequence). V was pared by 6 bases and J by 3 bases, with 18 bases of the junction left unmatched. The CDR3 loop reads CASRPGLATSGGRYNEQFF. The DNA of the CDR3 is TGTGCCAGCAGACCTGGACTAGCGACAAGTGGTGGGCGCTACAATGAGCAGTTCTTC.

The rearrangement uses TRBV18 and TRBJ1-1; 7 bases line up with TRBD1. The V segment lost 4 bases and the J segment 4 bases; nucleotides outside the gene matches: 9. The CDR3 consists of 15 residues. The germline CDR1 and CDR2 sequences are KGHSH and LQKENI. In DNA form, the CDR3 reads TGTGCCAGCTCACTTCGACAGGGCTTGGGCACTGAAGCTTTCTTT. It specifies CASSLRQGLGTEAFF.

This clonotype was picked up many times. The CDR3 reads CASGRGRNQPQHF. For the CDR3, the DNA is TGTGCCAGCGGGCGGGGTAGAAATCAGCCCCAGCATTTT. The chain combines TRBV28 with TRBJ1-5; D call uncertain. Germline-derived CDR1 and CDR2 are MDHEN and SYDVKM. Trimming took 8 bases from V and 4 from J, leaving 12 bases between them. The CDR3 loop spans 13 amino acids.

This clonotype occurred many times. V usage is TRBV20-1 and J usage is TRBJ1-2, with unresolved D. Germline loops: CDR1 DFQATT, CDR2 SNEGSKA (reference sequence). With 5 bases removed from V and 13 bases from J, the gap between germline ends came to 11 bases. CDR3 length: 9 amino acids. This CDR3 is CSAFQTATF. The CDR3 bases are TGCAGTGCTTTCCAAACAGCCACCTTC.

About this clonotype itself: One base away lies a much larger clone, so this may be a sequencing read error. V and J are TRBV4-1 and TRBJ2-5; D is unclear. CDR3 size: 13 residues. Looked up from germline, CDR1 is MGHRA and CDR2 is YSYEKL. This chain's CDR3 is CAGSLRTGETQYF. CDR3 DNA sequence: TGCGCCGGCAGCCTCCGGACGGGAGAGACCCAGTACTTC.

This clonotype was seen at least ten times. The J gene is TRBJ1-1, the V gene TRBV20-1; tentatively, D is TRBD1 (5 bases). The CDR3 loop spans 14 amino acids. The V gene's germline CDR1 is DFQATT and CDR2 SNEGSKA (reference sequence). Trimming took off 6 bases at V and 4 bases at J, with 18 bases between the two ends. The CDR3 nucleotides read TGCAGTGCCTTGCGGCTGGGGCGGGGCACTGAAGCTTTCTTT. The encoded protein is CSALRLGRGTEAFF.

This clonotype was detected ten times or more. This rearrangement joins TRBV3-1 to TRBJ2-3, with no clear D. CDR3 length: 14 amino acids. CDR1 and CDR2 from the germline V gene are LGHDT and YNNKEL (reference sequence). The ends were cut back, 0 bases at V and 3 bases at J, with 7 bases in the middle. CDR3 bases: TGTGCCAGCAGCCAAGATCTGGGGACAGATACGCAGTATTTT. Its protein is CASSQDLGTDTQYF.

In this sample, this clonotype turned up a few times. The rearrangement uses TRBV19 and TRBJ2-7, with 10 bases aligning to TRBD1. Germline CDR1 reads LNHDA; CDR2 reads SQIVND (reference sequence). CDR3 length: 15 amino acids. The V gene end was trimmed by 5 bases and the J gene end by 0 bases; junction bases not matched to a gene: 4. The CDR3 DNA sequence: TGTGCCAGTAGTTTCCGGACAGGGGGCTCCTACGAGCAGTACTTC. The encoded protein is CASSFRTGGSYEQYF.